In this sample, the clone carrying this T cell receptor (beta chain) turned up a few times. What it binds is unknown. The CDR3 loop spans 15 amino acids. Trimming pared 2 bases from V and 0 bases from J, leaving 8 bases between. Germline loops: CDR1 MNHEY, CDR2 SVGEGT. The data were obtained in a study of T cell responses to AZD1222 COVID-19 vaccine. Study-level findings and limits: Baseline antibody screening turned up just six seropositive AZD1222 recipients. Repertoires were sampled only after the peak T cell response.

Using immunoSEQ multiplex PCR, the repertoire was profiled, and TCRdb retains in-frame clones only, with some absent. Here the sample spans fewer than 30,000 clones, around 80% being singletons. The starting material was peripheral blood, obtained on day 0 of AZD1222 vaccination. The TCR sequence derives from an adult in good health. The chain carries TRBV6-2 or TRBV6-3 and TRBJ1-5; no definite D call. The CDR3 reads CASSYDLFSNQPQHF. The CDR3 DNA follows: TGTGCCAGCAGTTACGACCTCTTTAGCAATCAGCCCCAGCATTTT.